The clone carrying this T cell receptor (beta chain) was recorded many times. This sample was taken from a study of breast tumors, draining lymph nodes, adjacent tissues. Breast cancer patients provided tissue from their axillary draining lymph nodes. TCRdb redid the calling of the multiplex PCR reads with MiXCR, one entry per CDR3 protein. The data hold 190,000 or so distinct CDR3 sequences, with roughly 29% observed a single time. This CDR3 has 15 amino acids. CDR1 is MNHNS and CDR2 is SASEGT in the germline V gene. Trimming took off 6 bases at V and 3 bases at J, with 15 bases between the two ends.

The V and J genes are TRBV6-1 and TRBJ1-5; D remains ambiguous. The sequence was collected from a female donor with breast cancer. Some clones in this sample may be carry-over from other donors' samples. Input material: axillary lymph node tissue. The DNA of the CDR3 is TGTGCCAGCAGATTTGACCCCGCGGCCAATCAGCCCCAGCATTTT. It specifies CASRFDPAANQPQHF.